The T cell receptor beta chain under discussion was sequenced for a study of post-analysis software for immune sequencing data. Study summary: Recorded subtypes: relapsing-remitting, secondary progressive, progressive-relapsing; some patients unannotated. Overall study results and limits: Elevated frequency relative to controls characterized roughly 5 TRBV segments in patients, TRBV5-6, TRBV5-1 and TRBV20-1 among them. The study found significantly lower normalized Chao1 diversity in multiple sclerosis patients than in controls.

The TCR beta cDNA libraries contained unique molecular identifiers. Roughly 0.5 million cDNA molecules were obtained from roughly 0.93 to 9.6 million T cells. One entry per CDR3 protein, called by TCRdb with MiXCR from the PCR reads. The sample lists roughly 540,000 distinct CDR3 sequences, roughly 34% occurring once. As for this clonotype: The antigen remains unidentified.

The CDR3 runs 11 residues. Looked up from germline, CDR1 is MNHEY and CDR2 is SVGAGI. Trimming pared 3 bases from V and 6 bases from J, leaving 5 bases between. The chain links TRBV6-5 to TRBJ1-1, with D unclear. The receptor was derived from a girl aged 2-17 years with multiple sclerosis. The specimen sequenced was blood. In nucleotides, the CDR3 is TGTGCCAGCAGTTATGGCCCTGAAGCTTTCTTT. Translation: CASSYGPEAFF.